Below, 10 T cell receptor beta chains from the same sample are listed, as sequenced in a study of T cells expressing NK-cell markers. From the 5' RACE reads, TCRdb lists one entry per CDR3 protein and no DNA. The sample data list roughly 430,000 distinct CDR3 sequences. The sequenced sample consisted of blood T cells: a sorted CD56 or NKG2C T cell subset, CD4+ or CD8+ T cells, or bulk PBMC T cells (not recorded which). The receptors were gathered from a woman between 18 and 75 years old in good health.

The chain has TRBV6-1 and TRBJ1-2. Germline loops: CDR1 MNHNS, CDR2 SASEGT. The CDR3 extends over 13 amino acids. The CDR3 reads CASRKNRAHGYTF.

The chain joins TRBV6-2 or TRBV6-3 to TRBJ1-1; absent DNA, TCRdb's TRBD1 call cannot be checked. Germline CDR1 and CDR2: MNHEY and SVGEGT. This CDR3 region has 13 residues. The CDR3 loop is CASSYRDNTEAFF.

The V and J genes are TRBV4-3 and TRBJ2-3; TCRdb's assignment of TRBD2 cannot be checked, as there is no DNA. This CDR3 has 16 amino acids. Germline lookup yields CDR1 LGHNA and CDR2 YSLEER. The CDR3 loop is CASSPRGTSGEDTQYF.

The chain combines TRBV7-2 with TRBJ1-2; TCRdb's D gene call, TRBD1, goes unchecked for lack of DNA. CDR1 is SGHTA and CDR2 is FQGNSA in the germline V gene. The CDR3 contains 15 residues. CDR3 amino acids: CASSPPPGHRGGYTF. Full variable domain (rest looked up from reference TRBV7-2 and TRBJ1-2): GAGVSQSPSNKVTEKGKDVELRCDPISGHTALYWYRQSLGQGLEFLIYFQGNSAPDKSGLPSDRFSAERTGGSVSTLTIQRTQQEDSAVYLCASSPPPGHRGGYTFGSGTRLTVV.

The chain uses TRBV20-1 and TRBJ2-3; there is no DNA to check the TCRdb D call of TRBD1. The germline V gene encodes CDR1 DFQATT and CDR2 SNEGSKA (reference sequence). The CDR3 covers 15 residues. The CDR3 is CSARAGERAWDTQYF.

The chain combines TRBV24-1 with TRBJ2-3; TCRdb calls TRBD1, which cannot be checked without DNA. The CDR3 has 15 residues. Germline V gene lookup returns CDR1 KGHDR and CDR2 SFDVKD. CDR3 region: CATSAPGGRGDTQYF.

The chain employs TRBV7-9 and TRBJ1-1. The CDR3 totals 13 residues. Germline V gene data show CDR1 as SEHNR and CDR2 as FQNEAQ (reference sequence). CDR3 loop: CASSSNEPGEAFF.

V and J are TRBV6-4 and TRBJ2-1; lacking DNA, the TRBD2 call made by TCRdb goes unchecked. This CDR3 comprises 14 residues. Germline lookup yields CDR1 MRHNA and CDR2 SNTAGT. The CDR3 spells CASSPSGTRDEQFF.

This chain connects TRBV5-1 to TRBJ2-5. This CDR3 region has 15 residues. In germline, CDR1 is SGHRS, CDR2 YFSETQ. The CDR3 spells CASSLGVSDQETQYF. The full variable domain, in which reference TRBV5-1 and TRBJ2-5 provide the parts outside the CDR3, is KAGVTQTPRYLIKTRGQQVTLSCSPISGHRSVSWYQQTPGQGLQFLFEYFSETQRNKGNFPGRFSGRQFSNSRSEMNVSTLELGDSALYLCASSLGVSDQETQYFGPGTRLLVL.

The chain links TRBV18 to TRBJ2-7; no DNA is available, so the TRBD1 call from TCRdb remains unchecked. This CDR3 spans 16 amino acids. The germline CDR1 and CDR2 sequences are KGHSH and LQKENI. This CDR3 is CASSLQKVDRGTEQYF.